The T cell receptor (beta chain) described here comes from a study of blood T cell repertoires in COVID-19. Profiled with immunoSEQ multiplex PCR; TCRdb holds only in-frame clones, not every one. Of a few hundred thousand clones in the sample, more than 75% are singletons; the top ten hold around 3%. Participants' reported clinical history set cohort assignment. Two consecutive negative NP/OP PCR tests, clearance, or resolved symptoms defined Cohort 3 recovery. The TCR comes from a woman in her 30s who had recovered from COVID-19. Specimen: PBMCs or T cells enriched from blood (not recorded which).

CDR3 in DNA: TGTGCCAGCAGAGGGACACCTAATCAGCCCCAGCATTTT. Protein: CASRGTPNQPQHF. This chain links TRBV12-3 or TRBV12-4 with TRBJ1-5, with a possible D match to TRBD1 (6 bases). Trimming took off 6 bases at V and 4 bases at J, with 10 bases between the two ends. This CDR3 has 13 residues.